These 14 T cell receptor beta chains share one sample of origin, sequenced in a study of blood T cell repertoires in COVID-19. Only in-frame clones appear in the TCRdb table, and some are missing; sequencing was by immunoSEQ multiplex PCR. The sample carries around 130,000 clones, approximately 86% recorded once. The sequenced material came from PBMCs or T cells enriched from blood (not recorded which). The receptor source for this set is a woman aged 45-60 years who had recovered from COVID-19.

The gene calls are TRBV5-1 and TRBJ1-1; 8 nucleotides match TRBD1. CDR3 length: 15 amino acids. V dropped 4 bases and J dropped 1; count of bases not matched to a gene: 6. Germline CDR1 and CDR2: SGHRS and YFSETQ. In nucleotides, the CDR3 is TGCGCCAGCAGCATCACCGGGACAGGGAACACTGAAGCTTTCTTT. Protein: CASSITGTGNTEAFF.

The chain recombines TRBV11-1 with TRBJ2-5, with a possible D match to TRBD2 (6 bases). Looked up from germline, CDR1 is SGHAT and CDR2 is FQDESV (reference sequence). The V and J ends lost 5 bases and 2 bases respectively, with 15 bases between them. The length of the CDR3 is 15 residues. The CDR3 protein is CASSPTGLRQETQYF. The DNA for the CDR3 is TGTGCCAGCAGCCCCACGGGACTTCGTCAAGAGACCCAGTACTTC.

V is TRBV5-1 and J is TRBJ1-5; no firm D call. Trimming took 1 base from V and 2 from J, leaving 10 bases between them. The CDR3 is made up of 15 amino acids. Germline CDR1 and CDR2: SGHRS and YFSETQ. The CDR3: CASSLSGFGNQPQHF. In nucleotides, the CDR3 is TGCGCCAGCAGCTTGTCGGGGTTCGGCAATCAGCCCCAGCATTTT.

The chain is built from TRBV5-6 and TRBJ1-2; D not certain. V was shortened by 0 bases and J by 10 bases, with 16 bases between the two germline ends. The CDR3 is 14 residues long. Germline V CDR1 and CDR2: SGHDT, YYEEEE. CDR3: CASSLVQFGPPYTF. CDR3 in DNA: TGTGCCAGCAGCTTGGTCCAGTTTGGGCCCCCCTACACCTTC.

The chain recombines TRBV5-1 with TRBJ2-7, with D perhaps matching TRBD1 (7 bases). With 0 bases removed from V and 1 base from J, the gap between germline ends came to 11 bases. This CDR3 is 15 amino acids long. Per the germline V gene, CDR1 is SGHRS and CDR2 is YFSETQ. The CDR3 region is CASSLAAGQSYEQYF. The CDR3 region has the DNA TGCGCCAGCAGCTTGGCCGCGGGACAGTCCTACGAGCAGTACTTC.

This rearrangement joins TRBV29-1 to TRBJ2-3; 7 nucleotides match TRBD2. Trimming took 6 bases from V and 4 from J; bases not matched to a gene: 25. CDR1 is SQVTM, CDR2 ANQGSEA, per germline. CDR3 length: 19 residues. CDR3: CSVSFGLAEPLRSADTQYF. The DNA of the CDR3 is TGCAGCGTCTCGTTTGGGCTAGCGGAGCCCCTACGGTCAGCAGATACGCAGTATTTT.

The chain links TRBV7-9 to TRBJ1-3, with D possibly matching TRBD1 (5 bases). Trimming took 5 bases from V and 4 from J, leaving 15 bases between them. Germline V lookup: CDR1 SEHNR, CDR2 FQNEAQ (reference sequence). This CDR3 spans 15 amino acids. CDR3 bases: TGTGCCAGCAGCCCCATGGGGGGACCCGGAAACACCATATATTTT. The encoded protein is CASSPMGGPGNTIYF.

The V gene is TRBV3-1 (or the pseudogene TRBV3-2), the J gene TRBJ1-4; maybe TRBD1 (6 bases). There are 18 residues in the CDR3. The germline V and J ends were trimmed by 2 bases and 4 bases, with 20 bases remaining between them. CDR1 and CDR2 (germline): LGHDT, YNNKEL (reference sequence). DNA of the CDR3: TGTGCCAGCAGCCAAAGCGGACAGTGGCTGTTGCTTAATGAAAAACTGTTTTTT. It yields the protein CASSQSGQWLLLNEKLFF.

This chain connects TRBV4-1 to TRBJ2-2; possibly TRBD2 for D (5 bases). Per germline, CDR1 MGHRA and CDR2 YSYEKL. This CDR3 spans 14 amino acids. V was trimmed by 0 bases and J by 4 bases, leaving 6 bases between them. CDR3 region: CASSQDRGTGELFF. The CDR3 region has the DNA TGCGCCAGCAGCCAAGATCGGGGCACCGGGGAGCTGTTTTTT.

V is TRBV2 and J is TRBJ1-1, with TRBD1 as a possible D gene (5 bases). From germline, CDR1 is SNHLY and CDR2 FYNNEI. The V end was cut by 6 bases, the J end by 0 bases, with 8 bases between. The CDR3 contains 13 residues. CDR3 sequence reads: CASSREVNTEAFF. The CDR3 nucleotides are TGTGCCAGCAGCAGGGAGGTGAACACTGAAGCTTTCTTT.

The rearrangement links TRBV18 to TRBJ1-3, with 7 bases identical to TRBD1. Germline V gives CDR1 KGHSH, CDR2 LQKENI. The CDR3 runs to 16 residues. V shed 3 bases, J shed 2 bases, and the junction held 7 bases outside the gene matches. CDR3 protein: CASSPGTARTGNTIYF. The CDR3 coding sequence is TGTGCCAGCTCACCTGGGACAGCAAGGACTGGAAACACCATATATTTT.

V gene TRBV5-1 combines with J gene TRBJ2-7; 9 nucleotides line up with TRBD1. Germline CDR1 and CDR2: SGHRS and YFSETQ. Germline trimming cut 0 bases from V and 5 bases from J; bases unmatched to any gene: 12. This CDR3 has 17 amino acids. The CDR3 is CASSLGQTGGFQDEQYF. DNA for the CDR3: TGCGCCAGCAGCTTGGGGCAGACAGGGGGGTTTCAGGACGAGCAGTACTTC.

This clone was detected once. V usage is TRBV7-9 and J usage is TRBJ2-7; 14 bases map to TRBD2. The CDR3 runs 17 residues. Germline trimming cut 5 bases from V and 1 base from J; bases unmatched to any gene: 7. The germline gives CDR1 SEHNR, CDR2 FQNEAQ (reference sequence). CDR3 bases: TGTGCCAGCAGCCCCGGACTAGCGGGGGGAAAGTCCTACGAGCAGTACTTC. It codes for CASSPGLAGGKSYEQYF.

The V and J genes are TRBV2 and TRBJ2-2; 9 nucleotides line up with TRBD2. This CDR3 contains 14 residues. The V gene end was trimmed by 7 bases and the J gene end by 8 bases; junction bases not matched to a gene: 8. CDR1 is SNHLY and CDR2 is FYNNEI in the germline V gene. This CDR3 is CASMAGGPSGELFF. DNA of the CDR3: TGTGCCAGCATGGCGGGGGGGCCTTCGGGGGAGCTGTTTTTT.